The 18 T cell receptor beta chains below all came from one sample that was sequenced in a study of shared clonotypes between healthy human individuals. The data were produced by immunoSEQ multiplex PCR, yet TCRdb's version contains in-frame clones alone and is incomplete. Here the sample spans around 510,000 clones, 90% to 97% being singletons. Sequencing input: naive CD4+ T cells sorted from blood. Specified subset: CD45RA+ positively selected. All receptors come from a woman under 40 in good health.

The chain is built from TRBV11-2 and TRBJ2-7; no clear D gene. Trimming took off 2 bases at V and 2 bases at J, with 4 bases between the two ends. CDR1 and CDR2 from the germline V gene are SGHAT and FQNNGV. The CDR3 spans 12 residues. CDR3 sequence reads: CASSLSTYEQYF. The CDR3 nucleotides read TGTGCCAGCAGCTTATCGACCTACGAGCAGTACTTC.

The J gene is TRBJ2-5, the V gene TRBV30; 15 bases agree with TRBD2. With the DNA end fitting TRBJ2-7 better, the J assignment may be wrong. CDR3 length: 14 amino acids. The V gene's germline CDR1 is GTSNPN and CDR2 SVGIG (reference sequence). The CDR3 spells CAWMGLAGGYEQYF. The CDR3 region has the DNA TGTGCCTGGATGGGACTAGCGGGGGGATACGAGCAGTACTTC.

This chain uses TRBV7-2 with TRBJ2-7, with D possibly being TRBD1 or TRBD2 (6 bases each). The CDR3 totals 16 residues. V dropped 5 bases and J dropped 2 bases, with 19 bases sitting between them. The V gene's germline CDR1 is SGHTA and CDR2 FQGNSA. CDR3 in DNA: TGTGCCAGCAGCGGACGCTTAGGGGGGACACCCTACGAGCAGTACTTC. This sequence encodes CASSGRLGGTPYEQYF. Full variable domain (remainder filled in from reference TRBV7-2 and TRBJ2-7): GAGVSQSPSNKVTEKGKDVELRCDPISGHTALYWYRQSLGQGLEFLIYFQGNSAPDKSGLPSDRFSAERTGGSVSTLTIQRTQQEDSAVYLCASSGRLGGTPYEQYFGPGTRLTVT.

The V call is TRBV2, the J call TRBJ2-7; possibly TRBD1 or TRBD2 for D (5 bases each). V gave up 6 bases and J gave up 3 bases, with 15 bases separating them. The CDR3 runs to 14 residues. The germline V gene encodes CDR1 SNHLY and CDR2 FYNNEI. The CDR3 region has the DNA TGTGCCAGCAGAGAGGGTGACAGAGTCTACGAGCAGTACTTC. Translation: CASREGDRVYEQYF.

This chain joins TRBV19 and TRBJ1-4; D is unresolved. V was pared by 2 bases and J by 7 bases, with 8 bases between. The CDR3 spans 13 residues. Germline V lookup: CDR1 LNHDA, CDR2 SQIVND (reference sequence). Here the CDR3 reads CASSITGGEKLFF. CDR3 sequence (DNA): TGTGCCAGTAGTATAACCGGTGGTGAAAAACTGTTTTTT.

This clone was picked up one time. This CDR3 is CASSAGDGTEAFF. CDR3 in DNA: TGTGCCAGCAGTGCAGGGGACGGCACTGAAGCTTTCTTT. The chain couples TRBV2 to TRBJ1-1, with D maybe TRBD1 (6 bases). Between the trimmed V and J ends, which lost 4 bases and 4 bases, there was a span of 10 bases. Germline-derived CDR1 and CDR2 are SNHLY and FYNNEI. CDR3 length: 13 amino acids.

CDR3 in amino acids: CASGSGHSGNTIYF. In nucleotides, the CDR3 is TGTGCCAGCGGCTCCGGGCACTCTGGAAACACCATATATTTT. The rearrangement uses TRBV11-2 and TRBJ1-3; no definite D call. Germline CDR1 and CDR2: SGHAT and FQNNGV. The CDR3 has 14 residues. Trimming left V 8 bases short and J 0 bases short, with 11 bases between.

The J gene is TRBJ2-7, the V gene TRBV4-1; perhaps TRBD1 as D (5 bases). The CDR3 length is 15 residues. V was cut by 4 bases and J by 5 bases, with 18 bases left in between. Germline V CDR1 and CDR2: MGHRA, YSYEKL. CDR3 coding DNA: TGCGCCAGCAGCCGGTATCCAGGGAACATGGACGAGCAGTACTTC. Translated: CASSRYPGNMDEQYF.

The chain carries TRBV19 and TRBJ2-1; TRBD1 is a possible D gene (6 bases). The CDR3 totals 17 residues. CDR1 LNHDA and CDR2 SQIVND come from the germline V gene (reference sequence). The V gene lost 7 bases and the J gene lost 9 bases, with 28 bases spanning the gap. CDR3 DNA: TGTGCCAGTAAAGGAAAAAAGACAGGAACCCCTTTGGGTGAGCAGTTCTTC. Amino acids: CASKGKKTGTPLGEQFF.

CDR3 bases: TGTGCCAGCAGACGACAGGACTACGAGCAGTACTTC. This translates into CASRRQDYEQYF. The J gene is TRBJ2-7, the V gene TRBV2; TRBD1 is a possible D gene (6 bases). CDR1 is SNHLY, CDR2 FYNNEI, per germline. The CDR3 is made up of 12 amino acids. V was cut by 6 bases and J by 3 bases, with 9 bases left in between.

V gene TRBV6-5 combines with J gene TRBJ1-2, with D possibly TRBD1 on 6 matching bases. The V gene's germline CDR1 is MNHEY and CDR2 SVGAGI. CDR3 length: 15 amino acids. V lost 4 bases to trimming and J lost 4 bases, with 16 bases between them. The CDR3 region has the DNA TGTGCCAGCAGTTCCCAGGACAGTGGGGTCTATGGCTACACCTTC. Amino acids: CASSSQDSGVYGYTF.

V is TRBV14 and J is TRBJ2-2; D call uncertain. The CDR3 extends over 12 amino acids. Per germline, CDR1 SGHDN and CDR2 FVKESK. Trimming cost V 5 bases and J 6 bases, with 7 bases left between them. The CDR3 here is CASSAPPGELFF. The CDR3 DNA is TGTGCCAGCAGCGCTCCCCCCGGGGAGCTGTTTTTT.

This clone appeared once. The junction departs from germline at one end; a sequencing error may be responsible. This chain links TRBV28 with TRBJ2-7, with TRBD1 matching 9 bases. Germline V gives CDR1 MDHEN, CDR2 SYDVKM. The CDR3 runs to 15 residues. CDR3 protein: CASSELRDRVKERYF. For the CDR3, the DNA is TGTGCCAGCAGCGAACTCCGGGACAGGGTGAAGGAGCGGTACTTC.

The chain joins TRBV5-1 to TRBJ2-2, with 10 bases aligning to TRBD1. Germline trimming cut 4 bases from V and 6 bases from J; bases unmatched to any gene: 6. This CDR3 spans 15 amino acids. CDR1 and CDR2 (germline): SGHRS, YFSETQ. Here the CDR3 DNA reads TGCGCCAGCAGCATAAGACAGGGGGCGCCCGGGGAGCTGTTTTTT. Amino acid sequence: CASSIRQGAPGELFF.

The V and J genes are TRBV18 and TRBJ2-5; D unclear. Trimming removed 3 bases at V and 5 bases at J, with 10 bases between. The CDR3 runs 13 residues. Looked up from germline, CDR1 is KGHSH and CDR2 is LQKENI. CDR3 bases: TGTGCCAGCTCACCTCCCAGGACGGAGACCCAGTACTTC. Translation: CASSPPRTETQYF.

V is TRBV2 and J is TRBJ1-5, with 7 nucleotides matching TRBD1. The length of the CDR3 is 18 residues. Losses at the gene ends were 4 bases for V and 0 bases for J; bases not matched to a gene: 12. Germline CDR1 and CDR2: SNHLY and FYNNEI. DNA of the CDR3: TGTGCCAGCAGTGCCACACAGGGGAGGGGAAATAGCAATCAGCCCCAGCATTTT. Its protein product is CASSATQGRGNSNQPQHF.

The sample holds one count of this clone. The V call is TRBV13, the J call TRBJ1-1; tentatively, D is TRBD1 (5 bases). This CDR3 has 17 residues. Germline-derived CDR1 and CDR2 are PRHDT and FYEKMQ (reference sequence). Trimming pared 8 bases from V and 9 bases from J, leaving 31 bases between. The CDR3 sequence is CASGELRELLDWGKAFF. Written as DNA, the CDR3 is TGTGCCAGCGGCGAGCTGAGGGAGTTATTAGATTGGGGGAAAGCTTTCTTT.

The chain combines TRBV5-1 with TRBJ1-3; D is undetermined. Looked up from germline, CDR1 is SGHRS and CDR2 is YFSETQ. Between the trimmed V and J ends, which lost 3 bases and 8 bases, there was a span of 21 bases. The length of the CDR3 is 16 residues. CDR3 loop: CASSSDPVLEGHTIYF. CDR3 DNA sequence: TGCGCCAGCAGCTCTGACCCGGTACTCGAGGGCCACACCATATATTTT.